This entry describes one T cell receptor (beta chain). These data belong to a study of T cell clonotyping in hematopoietic cell transplantation. The overall study: Recipient samples before transplant were obtained post-cytoreduction.

Data came from immunoSEQ multiplex PCR; TCRdb stores just in-frame clones and leaves some out. The table shows approximately 26,000 clones, with roughly 84% occurring only once. Described time point: recipient sample about 28 days before transplant, after cytoreduction. The sample consisted of peripheral blood mononuclear cells, taken before stem cell transplant. The receptor was isolated from an older woman with acute myeloid leukemia. Some clones in this sample may be carry-over from other donors' samples.

DNA for the CDR3: TGTGCCAGCGGTCAGGGAGGGTCTACCTACAATGAGCAGTTCTTC. As protein: CASGQGGSTYNEQFF. This chain uses TRBV6-5 with TRBJ2-1, with TRBD2 identical over 7 bases. This CDR3 is built from 15 residues. The germline CDR1 and CDR2 sequences are MNHEY and SVGAGI. Trimming at V came to 8 bases and at J to 2 bases, leaving 9 bases not matched to a gene.